The entry that follows covers one TCR beta chain sequence. A read error may account for a junction end that differs from germline. The assay was immunoSEQ multiplex PCR, and TCRdb's table has in-frame clones only and misses some. There are some 4,500 clones in the sample; less than 80% occur only once, and approximately 17% lies in the top ten. The data were obtained in a study of T cell repertoires in ileal Crohn's disease. Looking at the study overall: Approximately 32% were active smokers at surgery; median disease duration was around 8 years.

The CDR3 has 14 amino acids. The source material was ileal tissue. V gene TRBV5-3 combines with J gene TRBJ1-5, with D hard to call. TRBV5-3 is recorded as an ORF, its role being uncertain. The sequence was collected from an adult with Crohn's disease. The CDR3 bases are TGTGCCAGAAGCTTGTGTAACGCGGAACCTCCCCCGCATTTT. Protein product: CARSLCNAEPPPHF.